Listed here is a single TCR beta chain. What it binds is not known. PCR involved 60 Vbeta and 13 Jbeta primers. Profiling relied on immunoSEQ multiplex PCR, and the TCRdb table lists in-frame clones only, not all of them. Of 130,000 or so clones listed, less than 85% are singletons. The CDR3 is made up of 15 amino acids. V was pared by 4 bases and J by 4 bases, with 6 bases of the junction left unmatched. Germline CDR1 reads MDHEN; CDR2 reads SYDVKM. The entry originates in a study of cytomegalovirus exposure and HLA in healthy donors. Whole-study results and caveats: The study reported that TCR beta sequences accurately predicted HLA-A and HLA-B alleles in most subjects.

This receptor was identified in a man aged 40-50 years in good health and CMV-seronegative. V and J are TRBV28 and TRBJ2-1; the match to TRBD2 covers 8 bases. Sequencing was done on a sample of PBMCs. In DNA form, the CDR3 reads TGTGCCAGCAGTTCCCCTAGCGGGTTTTACAATGAGCAGTTCTTC. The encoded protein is CASSSPSGFYNEQFF.